This T cell receptor (beta chain) was observed in a study of immune evolution from preneoplasia to lung adenocarcinoma. Study-level findings and limits: Later-stage lesions seemingly showed higher T cell density and diversity than normal lung.

Comment on this clone: Its antigen remains unknown.

The repertoire was sequenced with immunoSEQ multiplex PCR; TCRdb's copy has only in-frame clones and lacks some. The data show approximately 8,000 clones, over 75% seen once. The CDR3 has 11 residues. Germline assignment: CDR1 DFQATT and CDR2 SNEGSKA (reference sequence). With 5 bases removed from V and 2 bases from J, the gap between germline ends came to 6 bases. Sequenced input: FFPE adjacent normal lung tissue. The rearrangement joins TRBV20-1 to TRBJ1-2; D might be TRBD1 (6 bases). The sequence derives from a person between 65 and 80 years old with lung adenocarcinoma. The CDR3 region has the DNA TGCAGTGCTGGGGGCAACTATGGCTACACCTTC. Translating it yields CSAGGNYGYTF.